This TCR beta chain was retrieved from a study of OX40 agonist ivuxolimab in advanced cancers. Study overall: The study enrolled dose-escalation patients with hepatocellular carcinoma, melanoma, renal cell or head and neck cancer. Of mixed ages from about 20 to 80 and averaging approximately 60 years, the group was 65% to 85% male.

Patients were excluded for autoimmune disease history or systemic immunosuppression. V was pared by 4 bases and J by 6 bases, with 8 bases between. The CDR3 is 12 residues long. CDR1 and CDR2 from the germline V gene are MNHNS and SASEGT. Sequenced by immunoSEQ multiplex PCR; TCRdb stores in-frame clones only, minus some. The sample contains roughly 66,000 clones, around 86% of which appear only once. The clonotype originates from an adult with an advanced solid tumor such as melanoma, head and neck, liver or kidney cancer. The specimen comprised CD4+ or CD8+ T cells sorted from blood, sampled in a trial of the OX40 agonist ivuxolimab. V and J are TRBV6-1 and TRBJ2-3; D is ambiguous. Written as DNA, the CDR3 is TGTGCCAGCAGTGGGTCCAAGGATACGCAGTATTTT. This encodes CASSGSKDTQYF.